The subject of this entry is one T cell receptor (beta chain). Random hexamers were used to reverse transcribe the RNA input (0.5 to 1 ug). Amplification of TCR beta CDR3 was carried out by immunoSEQ multiplex PCR, which covered 54 Vbeta and 13 Jbeta segments. In TCRdb, the immunoSEQ multiplex PCR reads were re-called with MiXCR into one record per CDR3 protein. The sample holds 130,000 to 150,000 distinct CDR3 sequences, roughly 95% seen once. The data are from a study of CD8 T cells in Susac syndrome. Sequencing of TCR beta was carried out in blood CD8+ and CD4+ T cells. Healthy donors constituted the controls, which were matched for age and sex. Through negative isolation, CD4+ and CD8+ T cells were obtained, while TEMRA cells were enriched using FACS. The CDR3 has 12 amino acids. Trimming stripped 3 bases from V and 1 base from J, with 2 bases between. Germline V gene data show CDR1 as KGHDR and CDR2 as SFDVKD.

This sequence originates from a human donor in good health. The V gene is TRBV24-1, the J gene TRBJ1-1, with unresolved D. Sequenced input: CD4+ T cells from PBMCs. The CDR3 coding sequence is TGTGCCACCAGTGATCCGAACACTGAAGCTTTCTTT. Its translation is CATSDPNTEAFF.